The 5 T cell receptor beta chains below come from one sample, sequenced in a study of shared clonotypes between healthy human individuals (dated by TCRdb to the early 2020s). For the CD8 naive samples, CD45RO-negative cells were positively selected for CCR7, yielding a CD45RA+CCR7+ population from which TemRA cells were excluded. Library generation was performed with the immunoSEQ multiplex PCR assay. TCRdb took over this immuneACCESS table, retaining in-frame rearrangements with V and J assigned. Such tables are incomplete; in checked studies, under half of the missing clones stem from an unresolved V gene, and the remainder is unexplained. This sample has 450,000 to 700,000 clones in its table, and roughly 95% of those were observed once. The leading ten clones occupy 0.11% of the sample. Specimen: naive CD8+ T cells sorted from blood. Taken with the paper, the label for cell subset or site translates to: CD45RA+CCR7+. The receptors were gathered from a woman aged 25 to 39 in good health.

The chain is built from TRBV9 and TRBJ2-2; 9 bases match TRBD2. The CDR3 totals 16 residues. Germline CDR1 SGDLS, CDR2 YYNGEE. V gave up 3 bases and J gave up 6 bases; unmatched junction bases: 9. For the CDR3, the DNA is TGTGCCAGCAGCGAGCCCCAGACTAGCGGTCCCGGGGAGCTGTTTTTT. This sequence encodes CASSEPQTSGPGELFF.

The chain employs TRBV28 and TRBJ1-5, with TRBD1 matching 12 bases. The CDR3 is 16 residues long. V shed 1 base, J shed 7 bases, and the junction held 5 bases outside the gene matches. In germline, CDR1 is MDHEN, CDR2 SYDVKM. CDR3: CASSLYAGQGAQPQHF. CDR3 coding DNA: TGTGCCAGCAGTTTATACGCGGGACAGGGGGCACAGCCCCAGCATTTT.

The chain employs TRBV4-1 and TRBJ2-2; D is unresolved. CDR3 length: 11 amino acids. Trimming stripped 6 bases from V and 1 base from J, with 0 bases between. Germline V gene data show CDR1 as MGHRA and CDR2 as YSYEKL. CDR3 in DNA: TGCGCCAGCAGGAACACCGGGGAGCTGTTTTTT. Protein: CASRNTGELFF.

The gene calls are TRBV4-1 and TRBJ2-3; D is unclear. V was clipped by 3 bases and J by 1 base, with 11 bases between them. Germline-derived CDR1 and CDR2 are MGHRA and YSYEKL. The CDR3 runs 15 residues. The CDR3 loop reads CASSQSDQRTDTQYF. The CDR3 DNA reads TGCGCCAGCAGCCAGAGTGATCAGCGCACAGATACGCAGTATTTT.

The gene calls are TRBV11-1 and TRBJ1-5; D is ambiguous. Germline V gene data show CDR1 as SGHAT and CDR2 as FQDESV (reference sequence). The CDR3 sequence is 13 residues long. V lost 1 base to trimming and J lost 6 bases, with 7 bases between them. The CDR3 is CASSLGHGQPQHF. The CDR3 DNA sequence: TGTGCCAGCAGCTTAGGGCACGGTCAGCCCCAGCATTTT.